This T cell receptor beta chain emerged from a study of identical twins. Via MiXCR, TCRdb re-called the 5' RACE reads, giving one row per CDR3 protein. This table holds hundreds of thousands of distinct CDR3 sequences, roughly a quarter found once. This CDR3 contains 15 residues. V lost 4 bases and J 4 bases, leaving 19 bases between the germline ends. Germline assignment: CDR1 DFQATT and CDR2 SNEGSKA (reference sequence). These data are also associated with another study on T cells expressing NK-cell markers.

Source material: CD4+ T cells sorted from blood. This sequence was found in a young woman in good health. The chain joins TRBV20-1 to TRBJ1-1, with D unresolved. The DNA for the CDR3 is TGCAGTGCTACCCACCCCGGGGTCGGGAGCACTGAAGCTTTCTTT. Amino acid sequence: CSATHPGVGSTEAFF.